This T cell receptor (beta chain) came from a study of PD-L1 blockade in urothelial cancer. In the study overall: Atezolizumab, begun by patients in about 2014, was given at 1,200 mg intravenously every 3 weeks.

Produced via immunoSEQ multiplex PCR; TCRdb's table is partial and in-frame only. Of 29,000 or so clones in the sample, 79% were seen once. This CDR3 has 15 amino acids. Germline V gene sequence: CDR1 LNHDA, CDR2 SQIVND (reference sequence). Trimming removed 5 bases from V and 2 bases from J, with 15 bases in between. Time point defined: peripheral blood 6 weeks after treatment start. The chain uses TRBV19 and TRBJ1-1; D is perhaps TRBD1 (6 bases). Sequenced material: PBMCs, taken around atezolizumab (anti-PD-L1) treatment. The origin of this receptor is a man aged 65-85 years with urothelial cancer. The CDR3 reads CASSRWSGANTEAFF. CDR3 coding DNA: TGTGCCAGTAGTCGGTGGTCAGGGGCAAACACTGAAGCTTTCTTT.